The subject of this entry is one T cell receptor (beta chain). Assay: immunoSEQ multiplex PCR; the TCRdb copy retains only in-frame clones and omits some. This sample yields over 100,000 clones, of which roughly 80% are seen a single time; 3.2% belongs to the top ten. This record comes from a study of PD-L1 blockade in urothelial cancer. CDR1 is SGHDT, CDR2 YYEEEE, per germline. This CDR3 has 13 residues. The ends were cut back, 0 bases at V and 4 bases at J, with 7 bases in the middle. Time point: pretreatment peripheral blood. The chain couples TRBV5-6 to TRBJ1-2; D is ambiguous. The clonotype originates from a man aged 50-59 years with urothelial cancer. This specimen consisted of PBMCs, obtained around atezolizumab (anti-PD-L1) treatment. The CDR3 DNA reads TGTGCCAGCAGCTTGGTCAGTACCTATGGCTACACCTTC. Translation gives CASSLVSTYGYTF.